Detailed here is one T cell receptor beta chain. The data are from a study of blood T cell repertoires in COVID-19. Study in general: COVID-19 samples from acute and convalescent phases originated in the United States, Italy and Spain.

Trimming at V came to 4 bases and at J to 3 bases, leaving 6 bases not matched to a gene. This CDR3 has 15 residues. Germline CDR1 and CDR2: LGHDT and YNNKEL (reference sequence). In the study's own analysis: Nucleated cell counts were estimated from reference gene primer amplification. Profiling relied on immunoSEQ multiplex PCR, and the TCRdb table lists in-frame clones only, not all of them. V, J and clone size were drawn from that table, and D and trimming were deduced from the DNA. The data contain some 120,000 clones, approximately 82% of them singletons. The chain couples TRBV3-1 (or the pseudogene TRBV3-2) to TRBJ1-1; 9 nucleotides agree with TRBD1. This clonotype was sampled from a man in his fifties or sixties with acute or convalescent COVID-19. Sequenced: peripheral blood. The CDR3 spells CASSPGTGFDTEAFF. The CDR3 DNA is TGTGCCAGCAGCCCTGGGACAGGGTTTGACACTGAAGCTTTCTTT.